These 12 T cell receptor beta chains originate from one sample sequenced in a study of early T cells in non-severe SARS-CoV-2 infection. TCRdb redid the calling of the 5' RACE reads with MiXCR, one entry per CDR3 protein. This sample has under 65,000 distinct CDR3 sequences, with around 14% found just once. The sample here was whole blood, taken at baseline. The receptor source for this set is an adult who was a healthcare worker with PCR-confirmed SARS-CoV-2 infection or an uninfected control (not recorded which).

The rearrangement links TRBV6-5 to TRBJ2-1, with D tentatively TRBD2 (7 bases). With 0 bases removed from V and 7 bases from J, the gap between germline ends came to 16 bases. The CDR3 totals 16 residues. Germline lookup yields CDR1 MNHEY and CDR2 SVGAGI. CDR3: CASSYSVVGGQNEQFF. The CDR3 DNA reads TGTGCCAGCAGTTACTCGGTCGTGGGGGGGCAAAATGAGCAGTTCTTC.

This clonotype was found a few times. The chain recombines TRBV6-2 or TRBV6-3 with TRBJ2-4; D perhaps matches TRBD1 (6 bases). The germline V gene encodes CDR1 MNHEY and CDR2 SVGEGT. Trimming shortened V by 0 bases and J by 1 base, and 13 bases separated the two germline ends. There are 17 residues in the CDR3. CDR3 sequence reads: CASSYSTGHRAKNIQYF. CDR3 nucleotide sequence: TGTGCCAGCAGTTACTCCACGGGACATCGGGCCAAAAACATTCAGTACTTC.

This clonotype occurred many times. This rearrangement joins TRBV7-9 to TRBJ2-1; D perhaps matches TRBD2 (6 bases). The ends were cut back, 1 base at V and 3 bases at J, with 16 bases in the middle. From germline, CDR1 is SEHNR and CDR2 FQNEAQ (reference sequence). The CDR3 has 17 residues. This CDR3 is CASSLELTGEDYNEQFF. CDR3 DNA: TGTGCCAGCAGCTTAGAATTAACGGGAGAAGACTACAATGAGCAGTTCTTC.

This clonotype was seen a few times. The genes are TRBV3-1 and TRBJ2-5, with 8 bases that match TRBD2. Trimming cost V 3 bases and J 3 bases; bases outside gene matches: 12. Germline assignment: CDR1 LGHDT and CDR2 YNNKEL (reference sequence). This CDR3 is 17 amino acids long. CDR3 bases: TGTGCCAGCAGCCAGATCCCTCTGGGACTAGGGGAAGAGACCCAGTACTTC. Its protein is CASSQIPLGLGEETQYF.

This clonotype occurred a few times. Written as DNA, the CDR3 is TGTGCCAGCAGGGCTTGGCGCGGTTACGAGCAGTACTTC. As protein: CASRAWRGYEQYF. The genes are TRBV28 and TRBJ2-7; no clear D gene. The V end was cut by 6 bases, the J end by 4 bases, with 13 bases between. The CDR3 covers 13 residues. In germline, CDR1 is MDHEN, CDR2 SYDVKM.

This clonotype was counted many times. The chain is built from TRBV11-2 and TRBJ2-2, with 8 bases identical to TRBD1. V shed 3 bases and J 3 bases; nucleotides not matched to a gene: 9. The germline V gene encodes CDR1 SGHAT and CDR2 FQNNGV. The CDR3 extends over 17 amino acids. DNA for the CDR3: TGTGCCAGCAGCTTCAGCGCAGGGGGCGTATACACCGGGGAGCTGTTTTTT. This sequence encodes CASSFSAGGVYTGELFF.

This clonotype appeared a few times. This chain uses TRBV29-1 with TRBJ1-6; D unresolved. The CDR3 has 13 residues. CDR1 is SQVTM, CDR2 ANQGSEA, per germline. Trimming cost V 6 bases and J 7 bases, with 13 bases left between them. CDR3 loop: CSVRPSRNSPLHF. CDR3 nucleotides: TGCAGCGTCCGACCGAGCCGAAATTCACCCCTCCACTTT.

This clonotype was observed a few times. CDR3 residues: CASSPRTALNEQFF. CDR3 nucleotides: TGTGCCAGCAGCCCTCGGACAGCCCTCAATGAGCAGTTCTTC. The V call is TRBV7-6, the J call TRBJ2-1; tentative D call: TRBD1 (6 bases). The germline gives CDR1 SGHVS, CDR2 FNYEAQ. The CDR3 has 14 amino acids. V was clipped by 5 bases and J by 6 bases, with 14 bases between them. Full variable domain (missing parts from reference TRBV7-6 and TRBJ2-1): GAGVSQSPRYKVTKRGQDVALRCDPISGHVSLYWYRQALGQGPEFLTYFNYEAQQDKSGLPNDRFSAERPEGSISTLTIQRTEQRDSAMYRCASSPRTALNEQFFGPGTRLTVL.

This clonotype has only a few counts. J is TRBJ2-7 and V is TRBV19; D is perhaps TRBD1 (5 bases). V was trimmed by 9 bases and J by 3 bases, leaving 15 bases between them. Germline-derived CDR1 and CDR2 are LNHDA and SQIVND (reference sequence). CDR3 size: 13 residues. CDR3 loop: CASSPGHYYEQYF. The CDR3 DNA sequence: TGTGCCAGCTCCCCTGGACACTACTACGAGCAGTACTTC.

V usage is TRBV19 and J usage is TRBJ1-6; unclear D gene. CDR1 and CDR2 from the germline V gene are LNHDA and SQIVND (reference sequence). The CDR3 covers 12 residues. Trimming cost V 6 bases and J 9 bases, with 9 bases left between them. The DNA of the CDR3 is TGTGCCAGTAGCGGGGTAGGTTCACCCCTCCACTTT. Translated: CASSGVGSPLHF.

This clonotype has at least ten counts. The genes are TRBV18 and TRBJ2-1, with TRBD1 identical over 10 bases. The CDR3 is 15 residues long. V dropped 1 base and J dropped 6; count of bases not matched to a gene: 3. Germline loops: CDR1 KGHSH, CDR2 LQKENI. For the CDR3, the DNA is TGTGCCAGCTCACCACGGGACAGGGGCCTCAATGAGCAGTTCTTC. Translating it yields CASSPRDRGLNEQFF.

This clonotype appeared a single time. The chain carries TRBV5-1 and TRBJ1-1, with TRBD1 identical over 7 bases. V lost 2 bases and J lost 5; bases outside the gene matches: 9. CDR1 is SGHRS, CDR2 YFSETQ, per germline. CDR3 size: 15 residues. CDR3 loop: CASSLTSGGWTEAFF. For the CDR3, the DNA is TGCGCCAGCAGCTTAACCTCAGGGGGATGGACTGAAGCTTTCTTT. The whole variable domain, remainder taken from reference TRBV5-1 and TRBJ1-1, is KAGVTQTPRYLIKTRGQQVTLSCSPISGHRSVSWYQQTPGQGLQFLFEYFSETQRNKGNFPGRFSGRQFSNSRSEMNVSTLELGDSALYLCASSLTSGGWTEAFFGQGTRLTVV.